These 31 T cell receptor beta chains came from one sample sequenced in a study of blood T cell repertoires in COVID-19. TCRdb's copy holds only in-frame clones and misses some; the assay was immunoSEQ multiplex PCR. The profile covers hundreds of thousands of clones, with roughly 90% appearing a single time and roughly 0.87% taken by the ten largest. Sequenced material: peripheral blood. Receptors originate from a man younger than 30 with COVID-19, enrolled during active disease.

This chain connects TRBV5-1 to TRBJ2-3; 7 nucleotides align to TRBD1. This CDR3 spans 15 amino acids. J was trimmed by 2 bases and V by 4 bases; bases with no gene match: 7. The germline V gene has CDR1 SGHRS and CDR2 YFSETQ. CDR3 in DNA: TGCGCCAGCAGCATGGACAGGAGAAACACAGATACGCAGTATTTT. Translated, it gives CASSMDRRNTDTQYF.

The chain recombines TRBV11-3 with TRBJ2-1; 7 bases map to TRBD1. CDR1 SGHNT and CDR2 YENEEA come from the germline V gene. With 1 base clipped from V and 10 bases from J, the junction kept 7 bases outside the gene matches. The CDR3 length is 14 residues. In DNA form, the CDR3 reads TGTGCCAGCAGCTTAGGCGAGGGGGCAAGAGAGCAGTTCTTC. Protein sequence: CASSLGEGAREQFF.

The rearrangement links TRBV5-6 to TRBJ1-5; a possible D gene is TRBD1 (5 bases). Germline lookup yields CDR1 SGHDT and CDR2 YYEEEE. V lost 2 bases and J 6 bases, leaving 12 bases between the germline ends. The CDR3 covers 14 residues. DNA of the CDR3: TGTGCCAGCAGCTTTAGGGGAACGGGTCAGCCCCAGCATTTT. This sequence encodes CASSFRGTGQPQHF. The entire variable domain, with the rest obtained from reference TRBV5-6 and TRBJ1-5, is as follows: DAGVTQSPTHLIKTRGQQVTLRCSPKSGHDTVSWYQQALGQGPQFIFQYYEEEERQRGNFPDRFSGHQFPNYSSELNVNALLLGDSALYLCASSFRGTGQPQHFGDGTRLSIL.

This rearrangement joins TRBV18 to TRBJ2-6; D is unclear. The germline CDR1 and CDR2 sequences are KGHSH and LQKENI. V shed 0 bases and J shed 1 base, with 16 bases lying between them. This CDR3 spans 19 amino acids. The CDR3 DNA sequence: TGTGCCAGCTCACCACCGAAGCTGTCAACTGCGTCTGGGGCCAACGTCCTGACTTTC. It is translated as CASSPPKLSTASGANVLTF.

The rearrangement uses TRBV10-1 and TRBJ1-2, with D hard to call. V lost 3 bases and J lost 0, with 5 bases in between. The germline V gene has CDR1 WNHNN and CDR2 SYGVQD (reference sequence). CDR3 length equals 13 residues. This chain's CDR3 is CASSDESNYGYTF. DNA for the CDR3: TGCGCCAGCAGTGATGAGTCTAACTATGGCTACACCTTC.

This chain links TRBV27 with TRBJ2-5; TRBD2 matches at 7 bases. Germline V gives CDR1 MNHEY, CDR2 SMNVEV (reference sequence). Trimming took 3 bases from V and 2 from J; bases not matched to a gene: 3. The CDR3 has 14 residues. Here the CDR3 DNA reads TGTGCCAGCAGTTTCCTAGCGGCACAAGAGACCCAGTACTTC. It encodes CASSFLAAQETQYF.

The chain links TRBV7-2 to TRBJ2-3, with a weak D call TRBD2 (5 bases). The CDR3 runs 13 residues. The ends were cut back, 5 bases at V and 5 bases at J, with 11 bases in the middle. Per germline, CDR1 SGHTA and CDR2 FQGNSA. CDR3: CASSLQAGDTQYF. In DNA, the CDR3 is TGTGCCAGCAGCCTCCAGGCGGGAGATACGCAGTATTTT.

The chain is built from TRBV2 and TRBJ2-3; D possibly corresponds to TRBD1 (6 bases). Germline V CDR1 and CDR2: SNHLY, FYNNEI. The CDR3 length is 16 residues. The V gene lost 4 bases and the J gene lost 2 bases, with 16 bases spanning the gap. CDR3 nucleotides: TGTGCCAGCAGTGCAGCCCAGGGGTTTATCACAGATACGCAGTATTTT. Encoded protein: CASSAAQGFITDTQYF.

This sequence joins TRBV19 and TRBJ1-6; D might be TRBD1 (5 bases). Trimming took off 2 bases at V and 0 bases at J, with 11 bases between the two ends. The germline gives CDR1 LNHDA, CDR2 SQIVND (reference sequence). This CDR3 has 17 amino acids. The CDR3 bases are TGTGCCAGTAGTATACGGGGGTCCAGCTCCTATAATTCACCCCTCCACTTT. As protein: CASSIRGSSSYNSPLHF.

The V call is TRBV7-9, the J call TRBJ2-1, with a possible D match to TRBD1 (5 bases). Trimming shortened V by 8 bases and J by 5 bases, and 16 bases separated the two germline ends. The CDR3 covers 14 residues. Germline V gives CDR1 SEHNR, CDR2 FQNEAQ (reference sequence). The CDR3 loop is CASLSRDRDNEQFF. In DNA form, the CDR3 reads TGTGCCAGCCTAAGCAGGGATCGCGACAATGAGCAGTTCTTC.

The genes are TRBV7-9 and TRBJ2-1; 8 bases align to TRBD2. CDR3 size: 17 residues. V lost 5 bases and J lost 8; bases outside the gene matches: 17. Per germline, CDR1 SEHNR and CDR2 FQNEAQ (reference sequence). CDR3 protein: CASSATSGSILWHEQFF. The CDR3 coding sequence is TGTGCCAGCAGCGCCACTAGCGGCTCAATCCTTTGGCATGAGCAGTTCTTC.

This sequence joins TRBV2 and TRBJ1-1; 7 bases align to TRBD1. This CDR3 spans 14 amino acids. Germline CDR1 SNHLY, CDR2 FYNNEI. Trimming at V came to 6 bases and at J to 1 base, leaving 5 bases not matched to a gene. The CDR3 here is CASRDRTGNTEAFF. For the CDR3, the DNA is TGTGCCAGCAGAGATAGGACAGGGAACACTGAAGCTTTCTTT. The full variable domain, with the rest looked up from reference TRBV2 and TRBJ1-1, is EPEVTQTPSHQVTQMGQEVILRCVPISNHLYFYWYRQILGQKVEFLVSFYNNEISEKSEIFDDQFSVERPDGSNFTLKIRSTKLEDSAMYFCASRDRTGNTEAFFGQGTRLTVV.

This chain links TRBV5-1 with TRBJ2-1; D ambiguous. Per germline, CDR1 SGHRS and CDR2 YFSETQ. V was trimmed by 0 bases and J by 8 bases, leaving 12 bases between them. The CDR3 contains 14 residues. CDR3 region: CASSLVSGSHEQFF. Here the CDR3 DNA reads TGCGCCAGCAGCTTGGTGTCGGGTAGCCATGAGCAGTTCTTC.

This sequence joins TRBV7-8 and TRBJ1-5, with D possibly being TRBD1 (5 bases). Trimming took off 2 bases at V and 6 bases at J, with 11 bases between the two ends. CDR3 size: 14 residues. Germline V gene sequence: CDR1 SGHVS, CDR2 FQNEAQ. In DNA form, the CDR3 reads TGTGCCAGCAGCTTAAGTTTAAGGGGTCAGCCCCAGCATTTT. Translating it yields CASSLSLRGQPQHF.

The chain employs TRBV2 and TRBJ2-7, with D perhaps matching TRBD2 (7 bases). Trimming removed 7 bases from V and 5 bases from J, with 21 bases in between. The CDR3 length is 15 residues. Germline CDR1 is SNHLY and CDR2 is FYNNEI. CDR3 nucleotide sequence: TGTGCCAGCAACCTCAAAAGGGGGGGGAACGACGAGCAGTACTTC. Translated, it gives CASNLKRGGNDEQYF. The whole variable domain, remainder taken from reference TRBV2 and TRBJ2-7, is EPEVTQTPSHQVTQMGQEVILRCVPISNHLYFYWYRQILGQKVEFLVSFYNNEISEKSEIFDDQFSVERPDGSNFTLKIRSTKLEDSAMYFCASNLKRGGNDEQYFGPGTRLTVT.

The J gene is TRBJ2-5, the V gene TRBV7-6, with TRBD1 identical over 8 bases. V shed 5 bases, J shed 1 base, and the junction held 6 bases outside the gene matches. Germline values: CDR1 SGHVS, CDR2 FNYEAQ. The CDR3 contains 15 residues. CDR3 residues: CASSEWTGLQETQYF. The CDR3 DNA reads TGTGCCAGCAGCGAATGGACAGGGCTCCAAGAGACCCAGTACTTC.

This rearrangement joins TRBV16 to TRBJ1-5; 9 bases fit TRBD1. The V gene's germline CDR1 is KGHSY and CDR2 FQNENV. CDR3 length: 16 amino acids. V gave up 1 base and J gave up 4 bases; unmatched junction bases: 5. The CDR3 DNA is TGTGCCAGCAGCCAATTATCGGGACAGGGTAATCAGCCCCAGCATTTT. Amino acids: CASSQLSGQGNQPQHF.

The rearrangement uses TRBV18 and TRBJ2-3; D is possibly TRBD1 (6 bases). V lost 6 bases and J lost 1, with 20 bases in between. Looked up from germline, CDR1 is KGHSH and CDR2 is LQKENI. This CDR3 has 17 amino acids. CDR3 nucleotide sequence: TGTGCCAGCTCGGTACAGGGAGTGGGGTCTGGCACAGATACGCAGTATTTT. This translates into CASSVQGVGSGTDTQYF.

CDR3 region: CASSPGKSTYEQYF. CDR3 in DNA: TGTGCCAGCAGTCCGGGGAAATCCACCTACGAGCAGTACTTC. The gene calls are TRBV28 and TRBJ2-7; D is possibly TRBD2 (5 bases). The CDR3 covers 14 residues. Germline V CDR1 and CDR2: MDHEN, SYDVKM. V lost 5 bases to trimming and J lost 2 bases, with 13 bases between them.

The rearrangement joins TRBV6-6 to TRBJ2-4; possible D gene TRBD2, 6 bases. Germline lookup yields CDR1 MNHNY and CDR2 SVGAGI (reference sequence). The CDR3 is 14 residues long. The V and J ends lost 7 bases and 3 bases respectively, with 13 bases between them. CDR3: CASTDGEVKNIQYF. The CDR3 DNA is TGTGCCAGCACTGACGGGGAGGTCAAAAACATTCAGTACTTC.

About this clone itself: Different DNA sequences within this sample yield the same CDR3. This chain connects TRBV7-9 to TRBJ2-5; D is ambiguous. This CDR3 region has 13 residues. CDR1 and CDR2 from the germline V gene are SEHNR and FQNEAQ (reference sequence). Trimming cost V 3 bases and J 3 bases, with 8 bases left between them. CDR3 region: CASSLVGEETQYF. In nucleotides, the CDR3 is TGTGCCAGCAGCTTGGTCGGAGAAGAGACCCAGTACTTC.

The CDR3 loop reads CATSAGETQYF. The CDR3, as DNA: TGTGCCACCAGTGCGGGAGAGACCCAGTACTTC. This chain joins TRBV24-1 and TRBJ2-5; D not resolved. In germline, CDR1 is KGHDR, CDR2 SFDVKD. The CDR3 loop spans 11 amino acids. Trimming cost V 5 bases and J 4 bases, with 4 bases left between them.

The chain uses TRBV11-2 and TRBJ2-3; perhaps TRBD1 as D (5 bases). The ends were cut back, 0 bases at V and 5 bases at J, with 15 bases in the middle. The CDR3 totals 16 residues. Per germline, CDR1 SGHAT and CDR2 FQNNGV. In DNA, the CDR3 is TGTGCCAGCAGCTTAGATGGGCGGCAGGGTCTAGATACGCAGTATTTT. Protein: CASSLDGRQGLDTQYF.

J is TRBJ2-5 and V is TRBV7-2; TRBD1 agrees at 7 bases. Germline V gene data show CDR1 as SGHTA and CDR2 as FQGNSA. J gave up 4 bases and V 5 bases, and 10 bases lay outside the gene matches. This CDR3 is 15 amino acids long. The CDR3 loop is CASSLKTGSGETQYF. The DNA of the CDR3 is TGTGCCAGCAGCCTTAAGACAGGGTCGGGAGAGACCCAGTACTTC.

The CDR3 spells CASSDRAGRTKQFF. CDR3 DNA: TGTGCCAGCAGTGATCGGGCGGGAAGAACGAAGCAGTTCTTC. This chain links TRBV2 with TRBJ2-1, with D perhaps TRBD2 (6 bases). The CDR3 runs to 14 residues. Germline-derived CDR1 and CDR2 are SNHLY and FYNNEI. The V and J ends lost 3 bases and 11 bases respectively, with 17 bases between them.

The CDR3 spells CASTGWYNEQFF. DNA of the CDR3: TGTGCCAGCACCGGGTGGTACAATGAGCAGTTCTTC. J is TRBJ2-1 and V is TRBV7-2; D is unclear. Germline V gene sequence: CDR1 SGHTA, CDR2 FQGNSA. V was pared by 7 bases and J by 4 bases, with 8 bases between. The CDR3 is made up of 12 amino acids. Using reference TRBV7-2 and TRBJ2-1 for the parts outside the CDR3, the full variable domain is GAGVSQSPSNKVTEKGKDVELRCDPISGHTALYWYRQSLGQGLEFLIYFQGNSAPDKSGLPSDRFSAERTGGSVSTLTIQRTQQEDSAVYLCASTGWYNEQFFGPGTRLTVL.

V gene TRBV27 combines with J gene TRBJ1-6; D perhaps matches TRBD1 (5 bases). The germline V and J ends were trimmed by 5 bases and 10 bases, with 15 bases remaining between them. CDR3 size: 14 residues. CDR1 and CDR2 (germline): MNHEY, SMNVEV (reference sequence). In DNA, the CDR3 is TGTGCCAGCAGTCTCCAGGGTCGAGGCTCACCCCTCCACTTT. This codes for CASSLQGRGSPLHF.

V is TRBV3-1 (or the pseudogene TRBV3-2) and J is TRBJ2-3, with 7 bases aligning to TRBD2. CDR1 is LGHDT, CDR2 YNNKEL, per germline (reference sequence). Trimming took 0 bases from V and 12 from J; bases not matched to a gene: 9. The CDR3 runs to 14 residues. CDR3 amino acids: CASSQEGRAPSQYF. The CDR3 region has the DNA TGTGCCAGCAGCCAAGAAGGGAGGGCTCCCTCTCAGTATTTT.

V and J are TRBV25-1 and TRBJ2-1, with a weak D call TRBD1 (6 bases). Looked up from germline, CDR1 is MGHDK and CDR2 is SYGVNS. This CDR3 is built from 12 residues. Trimming removed 5 bases at V and 15 bases at J, with 17 bases between. CDR3 nucleotides: TGTGCCAGCAGTTGGTTGGACAGTGTTCGGTTCTTC. Translating gives CASSWLDSVRFF.

The chain employs TRBV5-1 and TRBJ2-3, with D unresolved. The CDR3 loop spans 16 amino acids. V was clipped by 0 bases and J by 4 bases, with 15 bases between them. CDR1 SGHRS and CDR2 YFSETQ come from the germline V gene. CDR3 loop: CASSLDPPVSADTQYF. CDR3 DNA: TGCGCCAGCAGCTTGGACCCCCCGGTAAGCGCAGATACGCAGTATTTT.

This sequence joins TRBV7-9 and TRBJ1-2; possibly TRBD1 for D (6 bases). The CDR3 length is 15 residues. The germline gives CDR1 SEHNR, CDR2 FQNEAQ (reference sequence). Deletions cut 6 bases from V and 9 bases from J, with 23 bases between. CDR3 in DNA: TGTGCCAGCAGGGCTGTAAGGGACATACCGCTGAGCTACACCTTC. Residues: CASRAVRDIPLSYTF.